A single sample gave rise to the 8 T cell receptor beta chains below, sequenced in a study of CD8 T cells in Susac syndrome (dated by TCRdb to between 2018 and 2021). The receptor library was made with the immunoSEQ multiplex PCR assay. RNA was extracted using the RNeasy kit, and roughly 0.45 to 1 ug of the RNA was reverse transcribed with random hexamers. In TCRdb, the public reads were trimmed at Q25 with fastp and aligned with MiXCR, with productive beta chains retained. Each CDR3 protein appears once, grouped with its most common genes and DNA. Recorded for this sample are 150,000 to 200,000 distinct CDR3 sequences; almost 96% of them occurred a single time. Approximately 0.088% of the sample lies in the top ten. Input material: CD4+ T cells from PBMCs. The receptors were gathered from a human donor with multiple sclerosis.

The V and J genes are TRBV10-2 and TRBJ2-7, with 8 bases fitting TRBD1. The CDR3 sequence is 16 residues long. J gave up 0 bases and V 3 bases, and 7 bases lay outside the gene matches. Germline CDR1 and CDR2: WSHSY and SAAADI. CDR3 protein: CASSDVGQASSYEQYF. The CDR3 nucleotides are TGCGCCAGCAGTGACGTGGGACAGGCAAGCTCCTACGAGCAGTACTTC.

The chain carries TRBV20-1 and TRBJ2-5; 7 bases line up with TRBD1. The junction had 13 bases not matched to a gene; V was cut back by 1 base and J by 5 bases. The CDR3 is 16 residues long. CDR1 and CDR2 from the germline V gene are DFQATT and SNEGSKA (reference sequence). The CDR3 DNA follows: TGCAGTGCTAGAGGTAGAATGACAGGGCAGCGGGAGACCCAGTACTTC. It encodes CSARGRMTGQRETQYF.

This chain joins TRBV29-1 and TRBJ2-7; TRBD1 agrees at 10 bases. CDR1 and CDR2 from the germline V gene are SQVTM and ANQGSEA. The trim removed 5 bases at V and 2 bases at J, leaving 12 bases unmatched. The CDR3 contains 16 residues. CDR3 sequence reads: CSVRGQGKGGTYEQYF. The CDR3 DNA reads TGCAGCGTTCGGGGACAGGGGAAAGGCGGGACCTACGAGCAGTACTTC.

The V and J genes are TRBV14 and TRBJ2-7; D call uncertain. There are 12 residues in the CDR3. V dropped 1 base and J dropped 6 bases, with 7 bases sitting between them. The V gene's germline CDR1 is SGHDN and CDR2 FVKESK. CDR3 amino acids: CASSQGQREQYF. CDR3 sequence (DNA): TGTGCCAGCAGCCAAGGGCAGCGCGAGCAGTACTTC.

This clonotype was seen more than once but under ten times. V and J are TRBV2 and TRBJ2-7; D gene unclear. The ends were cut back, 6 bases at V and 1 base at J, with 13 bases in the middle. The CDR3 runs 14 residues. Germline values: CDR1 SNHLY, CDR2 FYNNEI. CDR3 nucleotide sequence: TGTGCCAGCAGCGAGGCAGCAGGTTCCTACGAGCAGTACTTC. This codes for CASSEAAGSYEQYF.

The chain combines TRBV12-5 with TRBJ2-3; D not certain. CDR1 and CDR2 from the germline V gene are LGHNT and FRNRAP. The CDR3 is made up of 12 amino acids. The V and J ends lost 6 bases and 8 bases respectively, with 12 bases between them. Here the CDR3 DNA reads TGTGCTAGTGGCCCGGGCATCGGTACGCAGTATTTT. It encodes CASGPGIGTQYF.

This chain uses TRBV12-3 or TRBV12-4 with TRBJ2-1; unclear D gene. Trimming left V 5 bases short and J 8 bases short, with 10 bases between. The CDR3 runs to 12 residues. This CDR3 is CASSPNEDEQFF. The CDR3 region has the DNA TGTGCCAGCAGTCCCAACGAGGATGAGCAGTTCTTC.

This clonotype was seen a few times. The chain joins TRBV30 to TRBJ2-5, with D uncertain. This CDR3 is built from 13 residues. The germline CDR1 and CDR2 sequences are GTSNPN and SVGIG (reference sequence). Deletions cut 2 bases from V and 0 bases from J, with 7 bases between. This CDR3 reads CAWSIGNQETQYF. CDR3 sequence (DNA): TGTGCCTGGAGTATTGGAAACCAAGAGACCCAGTACTTC.